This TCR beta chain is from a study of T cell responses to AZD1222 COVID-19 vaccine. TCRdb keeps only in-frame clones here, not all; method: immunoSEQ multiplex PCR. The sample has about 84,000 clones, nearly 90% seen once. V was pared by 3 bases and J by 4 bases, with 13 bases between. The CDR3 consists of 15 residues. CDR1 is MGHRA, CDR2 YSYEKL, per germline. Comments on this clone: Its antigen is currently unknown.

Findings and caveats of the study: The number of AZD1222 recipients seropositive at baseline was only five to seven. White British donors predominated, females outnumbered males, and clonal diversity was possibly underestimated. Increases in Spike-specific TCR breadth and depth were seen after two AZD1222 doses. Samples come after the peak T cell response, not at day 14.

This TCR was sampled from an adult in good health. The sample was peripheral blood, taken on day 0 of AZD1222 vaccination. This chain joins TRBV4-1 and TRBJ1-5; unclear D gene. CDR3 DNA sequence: TGCGCCAGCAGCCATATGCAGGCTGGGAATCAGCCCCAGCATTTT. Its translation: CASSHMQAGNQPQHF.